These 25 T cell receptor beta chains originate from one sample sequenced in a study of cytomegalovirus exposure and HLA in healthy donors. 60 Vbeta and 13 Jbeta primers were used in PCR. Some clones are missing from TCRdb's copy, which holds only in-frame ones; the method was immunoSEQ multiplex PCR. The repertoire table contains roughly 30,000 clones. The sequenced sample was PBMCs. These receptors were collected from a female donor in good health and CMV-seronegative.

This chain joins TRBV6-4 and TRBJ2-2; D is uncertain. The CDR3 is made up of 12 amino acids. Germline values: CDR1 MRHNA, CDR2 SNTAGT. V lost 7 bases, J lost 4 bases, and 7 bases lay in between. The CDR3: CASKSVTGELFF. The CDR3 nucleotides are TGTGCCAGCAAATCGGTCACCGGGGAGCTGTTTTTT.

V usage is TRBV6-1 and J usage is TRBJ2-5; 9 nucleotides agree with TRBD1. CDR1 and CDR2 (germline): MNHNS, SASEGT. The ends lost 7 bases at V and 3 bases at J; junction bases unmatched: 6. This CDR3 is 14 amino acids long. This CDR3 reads CASTLQGAKETQYF. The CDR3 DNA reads TGTGCCAGCACCCTACAGGGGGCAAAAGAGACCCAGTACTTC.

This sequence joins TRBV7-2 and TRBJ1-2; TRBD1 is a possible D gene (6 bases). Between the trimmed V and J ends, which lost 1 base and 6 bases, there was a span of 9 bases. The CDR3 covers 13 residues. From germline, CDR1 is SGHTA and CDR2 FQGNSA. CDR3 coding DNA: TGTGCCAGCAGCTTAGGAGGGACAAATGGCTACACCTTC. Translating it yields CASSLGGTNGYTF.

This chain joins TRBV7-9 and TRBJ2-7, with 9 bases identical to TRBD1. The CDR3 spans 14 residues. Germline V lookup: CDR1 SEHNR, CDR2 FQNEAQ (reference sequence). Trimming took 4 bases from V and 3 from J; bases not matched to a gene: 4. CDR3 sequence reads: CASSSGTGNYEQYF. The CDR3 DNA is TGTGCCAGCAGCTCCGGGACAGGGAACTACGAGCAGTACTTC.

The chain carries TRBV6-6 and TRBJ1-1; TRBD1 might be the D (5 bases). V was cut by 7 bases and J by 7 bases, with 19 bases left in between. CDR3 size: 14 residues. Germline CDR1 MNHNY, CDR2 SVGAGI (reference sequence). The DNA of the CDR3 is TGTGCCAGCACGGGGGGATTGGGGGAAGGTGAAGCTTTCTTT. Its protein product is CASTGGLGEGEAFF.

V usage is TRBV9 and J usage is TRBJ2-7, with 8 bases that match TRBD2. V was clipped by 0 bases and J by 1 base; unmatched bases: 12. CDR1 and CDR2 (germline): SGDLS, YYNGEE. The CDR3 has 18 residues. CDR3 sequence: CASSVGGSGALGSYEQYF. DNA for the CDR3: TGTGCCAGCAGCGTAGGAGGTAGCGGGGCCCTAGGGTCCTACGAGCAGTACTTC.

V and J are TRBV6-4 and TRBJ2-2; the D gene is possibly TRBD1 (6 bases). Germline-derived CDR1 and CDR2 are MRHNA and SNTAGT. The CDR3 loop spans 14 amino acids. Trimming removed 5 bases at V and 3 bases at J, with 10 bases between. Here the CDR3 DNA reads TGTGCCAGCAGTCTCAGGGGTGACACCGGGGAGCTGTTTTTT. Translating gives CASSLRGDTGELFF.

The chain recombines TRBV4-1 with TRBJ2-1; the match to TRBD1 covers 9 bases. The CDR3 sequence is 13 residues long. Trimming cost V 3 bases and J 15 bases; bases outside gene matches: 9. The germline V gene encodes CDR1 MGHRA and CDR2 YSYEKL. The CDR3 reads CASSQNRDRVLFF. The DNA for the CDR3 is TGCGCCAGCAGCCAGAACAGGGACAGGGTGCTGTTCTTC.

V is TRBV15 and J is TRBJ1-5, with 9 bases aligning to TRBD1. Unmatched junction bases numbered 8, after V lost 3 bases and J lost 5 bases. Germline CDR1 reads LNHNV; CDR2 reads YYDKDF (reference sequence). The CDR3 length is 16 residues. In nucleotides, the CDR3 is TGTGCCACCAGCAGGTGGGACAGGGATTCCGATCAGCCCCAGCATTTT. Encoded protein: CATSRWDRDSDQPQHF.

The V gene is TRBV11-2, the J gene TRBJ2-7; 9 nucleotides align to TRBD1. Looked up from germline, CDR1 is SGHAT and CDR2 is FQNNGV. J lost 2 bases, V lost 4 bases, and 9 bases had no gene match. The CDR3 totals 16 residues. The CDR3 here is CASSSQTGGAAYEQYF. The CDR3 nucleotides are TGTGCCAGCAGCTCACAGACAGGGGGAGCTGCCTACGAGCAGTACTTC.

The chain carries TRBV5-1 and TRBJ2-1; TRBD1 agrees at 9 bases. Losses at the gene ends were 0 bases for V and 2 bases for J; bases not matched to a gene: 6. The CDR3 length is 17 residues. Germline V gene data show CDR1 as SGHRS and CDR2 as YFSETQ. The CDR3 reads CASSLGTGGITYNEQFF. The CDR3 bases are TGCGCCAGCAGCTTGGGAACAGGGGGCATCACCTACAATGAGCAGTTCTTC. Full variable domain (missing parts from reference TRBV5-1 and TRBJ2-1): KAGVTQTPRYLIKTRGQQVTLSCSPISGHRSVSWYQQTPGQGLQFLFEYFSETQRNKGNFPGRFSGRQFSNSRSEMNVSTLELGDSALYLCASSLGTGGITYNEQFFGPGTRLTVL.

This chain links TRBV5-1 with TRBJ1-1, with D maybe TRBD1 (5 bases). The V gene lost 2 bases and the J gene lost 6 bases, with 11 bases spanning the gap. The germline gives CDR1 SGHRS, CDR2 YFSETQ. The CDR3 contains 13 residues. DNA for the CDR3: TGCGCCAGCAGCTTTGGGGGGTCCGCTGAAGCTTTCTTT. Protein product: CASSFGGSAEAFF.

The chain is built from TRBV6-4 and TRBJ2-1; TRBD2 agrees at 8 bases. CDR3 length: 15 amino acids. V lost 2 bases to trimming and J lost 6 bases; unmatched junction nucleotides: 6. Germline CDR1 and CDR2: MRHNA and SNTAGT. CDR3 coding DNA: TGTGCCAGCAGTGACGTGGCGGGGGGTGGCAATGAGCAGTTCTTC. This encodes CASSDVAGGGNEQFF.

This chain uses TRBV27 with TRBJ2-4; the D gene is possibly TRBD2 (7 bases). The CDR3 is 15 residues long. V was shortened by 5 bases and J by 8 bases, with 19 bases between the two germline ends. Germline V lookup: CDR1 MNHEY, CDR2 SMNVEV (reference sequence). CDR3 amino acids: CASSELGGGRDIQYF. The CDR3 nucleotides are TGTGCCAGCAGTGAACTAGGGGGGGGTCGGGACATTCAGTACTTC.

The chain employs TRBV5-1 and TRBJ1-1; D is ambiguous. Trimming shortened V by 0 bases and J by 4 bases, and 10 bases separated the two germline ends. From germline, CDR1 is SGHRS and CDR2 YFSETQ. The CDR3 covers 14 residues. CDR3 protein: CASSLVRGSTEAFF. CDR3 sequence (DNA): TGCGCCAGCAGCTTGGTACGGGGTTCCACTGAAGCTTTCTTT.

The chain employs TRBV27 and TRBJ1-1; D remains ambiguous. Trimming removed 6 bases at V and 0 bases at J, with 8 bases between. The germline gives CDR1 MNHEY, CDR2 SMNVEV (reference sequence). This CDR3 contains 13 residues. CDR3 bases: TGTGCCAGCAGGATCAGTATGAACACTGAAGCTTTCTTT. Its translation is CASRISMNTEAFF.

CDR3 residues: CASSQRGEQYF. DNA for the CDR3: TGCGCCAGCAGTCAAAGGGGCGAGCAGTACTTC. The chain recombines TRBV23-1 with TRBJ2-7, with D possibly TRBD1 on 5 matching bases. TRBV23-1 is an ORF for which the function is uncertain. The CDR3 has 11 residues. V was clipped by 2 bases and J by 6 bases, with 5 bases between them.

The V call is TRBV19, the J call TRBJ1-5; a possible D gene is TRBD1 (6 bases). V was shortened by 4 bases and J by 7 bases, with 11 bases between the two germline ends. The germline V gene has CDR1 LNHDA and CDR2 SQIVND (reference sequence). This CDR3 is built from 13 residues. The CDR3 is CASSKPQGQPQHF. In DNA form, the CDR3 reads TGTGCCAGTAGTAAGCCACAGGGACAGCCCCAGCATTTT.

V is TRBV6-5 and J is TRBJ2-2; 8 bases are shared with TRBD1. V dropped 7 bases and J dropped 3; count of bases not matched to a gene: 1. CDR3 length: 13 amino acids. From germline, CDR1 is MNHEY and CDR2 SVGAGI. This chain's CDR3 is CASKTGDTGELFF. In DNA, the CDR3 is TGTGCCAGCAAGACAGGGGACACCGGGGAGCTGTTTTTT.

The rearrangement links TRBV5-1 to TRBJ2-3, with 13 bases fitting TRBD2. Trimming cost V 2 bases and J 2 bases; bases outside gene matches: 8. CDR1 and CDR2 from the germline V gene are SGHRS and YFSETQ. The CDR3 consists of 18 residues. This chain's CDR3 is CASSFTGTSGDSTDTQYF. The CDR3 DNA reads TGCGCCAGCAGCTTTACCGGGACTAGCGGGGACTCCACAGATACGCAGTATTTT.

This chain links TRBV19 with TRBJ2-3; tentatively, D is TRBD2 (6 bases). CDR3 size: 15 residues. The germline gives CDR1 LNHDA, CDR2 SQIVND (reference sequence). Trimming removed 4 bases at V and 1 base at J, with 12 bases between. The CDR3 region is CASSKGGPGTDTQYF. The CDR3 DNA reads TGTGCCAGTAGTAAAGGAGGGCCCGGCACAGATACGCAGTATTTT. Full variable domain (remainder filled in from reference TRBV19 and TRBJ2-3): DGGITQSPKYLFRKEGQNVTLSCEQNLNHDAMYWYRQDPGQGLRLIYYSQIVNDFQKGDIAEGYSVSREKKESFPLTVTSAQKNPTAFYLCASSKGGPGTDTQYFGPGTRLTVL.

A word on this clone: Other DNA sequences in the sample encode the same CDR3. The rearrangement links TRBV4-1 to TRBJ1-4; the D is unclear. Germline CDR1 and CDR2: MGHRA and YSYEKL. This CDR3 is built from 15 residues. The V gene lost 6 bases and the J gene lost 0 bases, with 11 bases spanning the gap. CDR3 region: CASSDREATNEKLFF. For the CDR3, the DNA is TGCGCCAGCAGTGACCGGGAAGCAACTAATGAAAAACTGTTTTTT.

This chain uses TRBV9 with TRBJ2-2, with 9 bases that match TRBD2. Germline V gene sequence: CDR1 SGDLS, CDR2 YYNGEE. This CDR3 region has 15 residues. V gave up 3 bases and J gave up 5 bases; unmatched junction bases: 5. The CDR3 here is CASSGTSGQTGELFF. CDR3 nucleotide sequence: TGTGCCAGCAGCGGAACTAGCGGGCAGACCGGGGAGCTGTTTTTT.

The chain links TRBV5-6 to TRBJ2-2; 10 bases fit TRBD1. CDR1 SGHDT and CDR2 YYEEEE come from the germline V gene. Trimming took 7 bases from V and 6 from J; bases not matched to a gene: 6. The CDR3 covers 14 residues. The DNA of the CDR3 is TGTGCCAGCGGGGACAGGGGAGTATCCGGGGAGCTGTTTTTT. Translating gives CASGDRGVSGELFF.

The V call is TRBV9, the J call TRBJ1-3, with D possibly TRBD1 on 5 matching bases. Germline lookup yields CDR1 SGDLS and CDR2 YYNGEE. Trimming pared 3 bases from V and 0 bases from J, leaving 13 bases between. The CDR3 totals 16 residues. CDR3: CASSDGGGFSGNTIYF. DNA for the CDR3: TGTGCCAGCAGCGACGGCGGGGGATTCTCTGGAAACACCATATATTTT.